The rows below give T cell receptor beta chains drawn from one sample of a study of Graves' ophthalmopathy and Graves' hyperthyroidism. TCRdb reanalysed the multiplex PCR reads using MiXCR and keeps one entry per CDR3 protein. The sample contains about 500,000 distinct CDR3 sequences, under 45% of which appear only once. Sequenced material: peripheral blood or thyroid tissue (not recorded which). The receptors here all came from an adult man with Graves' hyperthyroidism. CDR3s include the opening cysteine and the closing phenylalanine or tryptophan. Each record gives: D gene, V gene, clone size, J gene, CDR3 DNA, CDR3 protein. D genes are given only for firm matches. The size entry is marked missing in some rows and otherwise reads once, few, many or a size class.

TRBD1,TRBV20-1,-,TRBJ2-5,TGCAGTGCCAAGGACAGGGGAGGTCAAGAGACCCAGTACTTC,CSAKDRGGQETQYF
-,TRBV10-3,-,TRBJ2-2,TGTGCCAGTAGGTCTCGGACGGGTACCACCGCGAACACCGGGGAGCTGTTCTTT,CASRSRTGTTANTGELFF
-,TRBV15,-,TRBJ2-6,TGTGCCACCAGCAGCTTTCCAGGGGTACCTGGGGCCAACGTCCTGACTTTC,CATSSFPGVPGANVLTF
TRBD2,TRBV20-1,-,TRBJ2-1,TGCAGTGCTAGTTCAACTAGCGGGAATGAGCAGTTCTTC,CSASSTSGNEQFF
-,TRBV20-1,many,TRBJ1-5,TGCAGTGCTAGAGATCCGGGTACGTGGGCCAATCAGCCCCAGCATTTT,CSARDPGTWANQPQHF
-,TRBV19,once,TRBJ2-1,TGTGCCAGTGCAACCTACAATGAGCAGTTCTTC,CASATYNEQFF
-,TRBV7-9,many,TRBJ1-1,TGTGCCAGCAGCTTTGCGAACGAGGCACAGGGAGGCACTGAAGCTTTCTTT,CASSFANEAQGGTEAFF
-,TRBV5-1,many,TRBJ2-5,TGCGCCAGCAGGTGGGGCCAAGAGACCCAGTACTTC,CASRWGQETQYF
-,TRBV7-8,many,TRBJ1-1,TGTGCCAGCAACCGATGGGGGGCGTTTTCTCTAGCTGAAGCTTTCTTT,CASNRWGAFSLAEAFF
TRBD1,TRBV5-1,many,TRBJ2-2,TGCGCCAGCAGAACCGACAGGGTCGCGAACACCGGGGAGCTGTTTTTT,CASRTDRVANTGELFF
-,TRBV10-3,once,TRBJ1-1,TGTGCCGGCAGTTCCCCCCAGGGTCTGGGCGGAAACACTGAAGCTTTCTTT,CAGSSPQGLGGNTEAFF
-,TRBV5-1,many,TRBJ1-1,TGCGCCAGCAGCTTGGTAAGCCAGAGAAACACTGAAGCTTTCTTT,CASSLVSQRNTEAFF
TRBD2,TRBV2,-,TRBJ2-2,TGTGCCAGCAGAGTAGCGGGGAGTAACACCGGGGGGCTGTTTTTT,CASRVAGSNTGGLFF
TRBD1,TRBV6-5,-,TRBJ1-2,TGTGCCAGCGGGGGACAGGGAATTAACTATGGCTACACCTTC,CASGGQGINYGYTF
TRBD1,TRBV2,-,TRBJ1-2,TGTGCCAGCAGGGGGGACAGAAGCAAGGTCTATGGCTACACCTTC,CASRGDRSKVYGYTF
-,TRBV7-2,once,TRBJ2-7,TGTGCCAGCAGCAGGGGGAGCGCCTCCTACGAGCAGTACTTC,CASSRGSASYEQYF
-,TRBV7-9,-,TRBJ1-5,TGTGCCAGCAGTTCCCTAAAGGGGCGATTGAATCAGCCCCAGCATTTT,CASSSLKGRLNQPQHF
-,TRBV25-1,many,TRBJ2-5,TGTGCCAGCAGCGCCATTGGAGGGCTCGGGGATGAGACCCAGTACTTC,CASSAIGGLGDETQYF